The rows below give T cell receptor beta chains drawn from one sample of a study of OX40 agonist ivuxolimab in advanced cancers. Data came from immunoSEQ multiplex PCR; TCRdb stores just in-frame clones and leaves some out. Of about 80,000 clones listed, about 83% are singletons. Sequencing used CD4+ or CD8+ T cells sorted from blood, obtained in a trial of the OX40 agonist ivuxolimab. Source of these receptors: an adult with an advanced solid tumor such as melanoma, head and neck, liver or kidney cancer. The CDR3 runs from the conserved cysteine through the conserved F or W. Fields, in order: CDR3 length, clone size, V gene, D gene, J gene, CDR3 DNA, CDR3 protein. The D gene is left open where the match is weak. Some rows mark clone size as missing; the rest say once, few, many or name a class of expanded clone.

>14|NA|TRBV19|TRBD1|TRBJ2-7
TGTGCCAGTAGTATGGGGGACAGGGTTTACGAGCAGTACTTC
CASSMGDRVYEQYF
>11|NA|TRBV29-1|NA|TRBJ1-3
TGCAGCGTCTGGACAGTCGGCACCATATATTTT
CSVWTVGTIYF
>16|NA|TRBV15|TRBD2|TRBJ2-3
TGTGCCACCAGCAGTCGACTAGCGGGAGGACGAGATACGCAGTATTTT
CATSSRLAGGRDTQYF
>14|NA|TRBV4-2|NA|TRBJ2-3
TGTGCCAGCAGCCAAGAGCTGGGGACAGATACGCAGTATTTT
CASSQELGTDTQYF
>13|NA|TRBV11-3|NA|TRBJ2-1
TGTGCCAGCAGCTTAGAATACAGACGTGAGCAGTTCTTC
CASSLEYRREQFF
>15|NA|TRBV5-1|TRBD1|TRBJ2-3
TGCGCCAGCGGAACTTCCGGGACAGACACAGATACGCAGTATTTT
CASGTSGTDTDTQYF
>14|NA|TRBV18|NA|TRBJ2-5
TGTGCCAGCTCACCGCAGTCATTTCGAGAGACCCAGTACTTC
CASSPQSFRETQYF
>13|once|TRBV10-2|NA|TRBJ2-3
TGCGCCAGCAGTGAGTCTGGGGGAAATACGCAGTATTTT
CASSESGGNTQYF
>17|NA|TRBV7-9|TRBD1|TRBJ2-7
TGTGCCAGCAGCTTAGGGATGCCGGGACAGGGTTCCTACGAGCAGTACTTC
CASSLGMPGQGSYEQYF
>12|NA|TRBV5-1|NA|TRBJ2-2
TGCGCCAGCGGGCGGAACACCGGGGAGCTGTTTTTT
CASGRNTGELFF
>14|few|TRBV7-9|NA|TRBJ1-5
TGTGCCAGCAGCCCGGGACACAGCAATCAGCCCCAGCATTTT
CASSPGHSNQPQHF
>13|NA|TRBV7-2|TRBD2|TRBJ2-3
TGTGCCAGCGATCTAGCGGGGAGTTATACGCAGTATTTT
CASDLAGSYTQYF
>14|NA|TRBV19|NA|TRBJ2-3
TGTGCCAGTAGTATGGAGGGGAGCACAGATACGCAGTATTTT
CASSMEGSTDTQYF
>15|NA|TRBV7-7|NA|TRBJ1-3
TGTGCCACCACGGGGGGCCCTTTCTCTGGAAACACCATATATTTT
CATTGGPFSGNTIYF
>14|NA|TRBV27|NA|TRBJ2-1
TGTGCCAGCACCCCAACCTTCCCGGGGAATGAGCAGTTCTTC
CASTPTFPGNEQFF
>16|NA|TRBV7-9|NA|TRBJ2-5
TGTGCCAGCAGCTTAGGGCCCTTAGTTCCTCAAGAGACCCAGTACTTC
CASSLGPLVPQETQYF
>15|few|TRBV11-2|NA|TRBJ1-6
TGTGCCAGCAGCCCCCTTTGGGGGCAGGGTTCACCCCTCCACTTT
CASSPLWGQGSPLHF
>11|NA|TRBV18|NA|TRBJ2-1
TGTGCCAGCTCCTCCGCCAATGAGCAGTTCTTC
CASSSANEQFF
>16|NA|TRBV4-3|NA|TRBJ2-1
TGCGCCAGCAGCCAACAGGGGCAGGGACATTTGAATGAGCAGTTCTTC
CASSQQGQGHLNEQFF
>15|NA|TRBV7-9|NA|TRBJ2-1
TGTGCCAGCAGCTTAGACCTAGTTCCCCCGAATGAGCAGTTCTTC
CASSLDLVPPNEQFF
>12|NA|TRBV10-3|NA|TRBJ2-7
TGTGCCATCAGTGCGGCAGGCTACGAGCAGTACTTC
CAISAAGYEQYF
>14|NA|TRBV7-2|NA|TRBJ2-3
TGTGCCAGCAGCTTACAGTCTAGCACAGATACGCAGTATTTT
CASSLQSSTDTQYF
>15|once|TRBV5-1|TRBD1|TRBJ2-3
TGCGCCAGCAAGGGCGAGGGGGCGCGCACAGATACGCAGTATTTT
CASKGEGARTDTQYF
>15|NA|TRBV5-1|NA|TRBJ1-2
TGCGCCAGCAGCTTGTTAGCCAGCAATGAGGATGGCTACACCTTC
CASSLLASNEDGYTF
>12|NA|TRBV16|NA|TRBJ1-5
TGTGCCAGCAGCCAAACCAATCAGCCCCAGCATTTT
CASSQTNQPQHF
>15|NA|TRBV7-8|NA|TRBJ1-2
TGTGCCAGCAGCTTAGTCCCAGACGGAAACTATGGCTACACCTTC
CASSLVPDGNYGYTF
>14|NA|TRBV7-9|NA|TRBJ1-3
TGTGCCAGCAGCGCGGGGGTGACTGGAAACACCATATATTTT
CASSAGVTGNTIYF
>11|once|TRBV2|NA|TRBJ1-1
TGTGCCAGCACCATTCAGCGGGATACCTTCTTT
CASTIQRDTFF
>15|NA|TRBV11-3|TRBD2|TRBJ2-5
TGTGCCAGCAGCAAGGGACTAGCGGGGACAGAGACCCAGTACTTC
CASSKGLAGTETQYF
>11|NA|TRBV6-1|NA|TRBJ2-7
TGTGCCAGTCAGAGAGCCTACGAGCAGTACTTC
CASQRAYEQYF
>15|once|TRBV5-1|TRBD1|TRBJ2-7
TGCGCCAGCAGCTGGGGACAGGGTCGAAGCTACGAGCAGTACTTC
CASSWGQGRSYEQYF
>14|NA|TRBV5-4|NA|TRBJ2-7
TGTGCCAGCAGCTTGAGGGCCGGGTCCTACGAGCAGTACTTC
CASSLRAGSYEQYF
>13|NA|TRBV5-6|NA|TRBJ2-4
TGTGCCAGCAGCAGACGACGGGTTAGCATTCAGTACTTC
CASSRRRVSIQYF